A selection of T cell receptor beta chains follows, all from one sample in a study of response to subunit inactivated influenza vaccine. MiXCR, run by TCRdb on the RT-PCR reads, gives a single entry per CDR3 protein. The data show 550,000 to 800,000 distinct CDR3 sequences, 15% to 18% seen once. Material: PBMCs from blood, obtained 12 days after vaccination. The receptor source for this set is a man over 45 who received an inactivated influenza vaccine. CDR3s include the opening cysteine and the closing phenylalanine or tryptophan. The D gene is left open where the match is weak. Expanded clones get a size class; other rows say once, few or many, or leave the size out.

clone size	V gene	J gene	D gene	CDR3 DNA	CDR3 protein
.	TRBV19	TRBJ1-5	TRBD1	TGTGCCAGTAGTATGTGGGACAGGGGATTGCAGCCCCAGCATTTT	CASSMWDRGLQPQHF
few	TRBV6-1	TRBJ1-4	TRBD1	TGTGCCAGCAGACCCGGAGGAGGGGGCAGTGAAAAACTGTTTTTT	CASRPGGGGSEKLFF
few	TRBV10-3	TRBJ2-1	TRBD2	TGTGCCATCAGTGAGACTAGCGGGGGGTATGAGCAGTTCTTC	CAISETSGGYEQFF
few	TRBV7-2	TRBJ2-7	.	TGTGCCAGCACGGAGTGGGGGAGGACTACCTACGAGCAGTACTTC	CASTEWGRTTYEQYF
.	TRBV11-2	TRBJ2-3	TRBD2	TGTGCCAGCAGCCTACTAGCGCGAACTAGCACAGATACGCAGTATTTT	CASSLLARTSTDTQYF
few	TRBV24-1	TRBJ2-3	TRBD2	TGTGCCACCAGCACTAGCGGCACAGATACGCAGTATTTT	CATSTSGTDTQYF
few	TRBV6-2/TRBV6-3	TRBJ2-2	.	TGTGCCAGCAGTTACACTGTCGGGGGCGGGGAGCTGTTTTTT	CASSYTVGGGELFF
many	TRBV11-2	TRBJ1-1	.	TGTGCCAGCAGCCCTACCCAGGGGACTGAAGCTTTCTTT	CASSPTQGTEAFF
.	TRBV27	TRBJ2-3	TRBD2	TGTGCCAGCAGTTCTGCGGGAGAGGGTACAGATACGCAGTATTTT	CASSSAGEGTDTQYF
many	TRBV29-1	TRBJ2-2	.	TGCAGCGGCGGATTTAGTTCCGGGGAGCTGTTTTTT	CSGGFSSGELFF
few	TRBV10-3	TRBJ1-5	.	TGTGCCATCAGTGAGTTTCAGGGGAATAATCAGCCCCAGCATTTT	CAISEFQGNNQPQHF
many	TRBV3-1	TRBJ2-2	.	TGTGCCAGCAAACCCGCCTGGGGGCTGAACACCGGGGAGCTGTTTTTT	CASKPAWGLNTGELFF
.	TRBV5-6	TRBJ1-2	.	TGTGCCAGCAGGGGCAGCACTAACTATGGCTACACCTTC	CASRGSTNYGYTF
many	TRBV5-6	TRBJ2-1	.	TGTGCCAGCAGCTCGGGCTCTACTAATGAGCAGTTCTTC	CASSSGSTNEQFF
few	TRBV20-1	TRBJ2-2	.	TGCAGTGCTAGGAGGGGAACCGGGGAGCTGTTTTTT	CSARRGTGELFF
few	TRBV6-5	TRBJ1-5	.	TGTGCCAGCAGTTACTCGGCTGGAAGCAATCAGCCCCAGCATTTT	CASSYSAGSNQPQHF
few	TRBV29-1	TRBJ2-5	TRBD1	TGCAGCGCTCAGACAGGGGGAGAGACCCAGTACTTC	CSAQTGGETQYF
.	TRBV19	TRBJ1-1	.	TGTGCCAGTAGGACGACATCGGGGAACACTGAAGCTTTCTTT	CASRTTSGNTEAFF
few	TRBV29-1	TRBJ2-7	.	TGCAGCGTTGGGAGCGACGAGCAGTACTTC	CSVGSDEQYF
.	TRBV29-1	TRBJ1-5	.	TGCAGCGTTGCGGAGGGGCTTCAGCCCCAGCATTTT	CSVAEGLQPQHF
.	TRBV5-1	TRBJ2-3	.	TGCGCCAGCAGCTTGGCTACAGAGAGGACAGATACGCAGTATTTT	CASSLATERTDTQYF
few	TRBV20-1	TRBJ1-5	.	TGCAGTGCTAGAGATATTGGGAGGGACCAGCATTTT	CSARDIGRDQHF
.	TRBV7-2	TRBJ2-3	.	TGTGCCAGCAGCCGGGAACCTACCCCAGATACGCAGTATTTT	CASSREPTPDTQYF
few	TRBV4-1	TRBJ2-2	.	TGCGCCAGCAGCCACGGGCGGCCGGGGACATCGAACACCGGGGAGCTGTTTTTT	CASSHGRPGTSNTGELFF